Each of the 19 T cell receptor beta chains below was sequenced from the same sample in a study of monozygotic twins with inflammatory bowel disease (dated by TCRdb to the late 2010s). Libraries were prepared through 5' RACE. The instrument given in TCRdb is Illumina HiSeq 2500. Each CDR3 protein sequence appears as one entry after TCRdb reprocessed the reads, and no DNA is included. This sample's table carries about 450,000 distinct CDR3 sequences. About 2.6% of the sample lies in the top ten. Sequenced sample: blood. The receptors derive from a human donor with ulcerative colitis or Crohn's disease, or a healthy co-twin of an affected twin (not recorded which).

The gene calls are TRBV7-9 and TRBJ2-5. The CDR3 extends over 14 amino acids. CDR1 is SEHNR and CDR2 is FQNEAQ in the germline V gene (reference sequence). CDR3 residues: CASRHPWAGETQYF. The full variable domain, completed using reference TRBV7-9 and TRBJ2-5, is DTGVSQNPRHKITKRGQNVTFRCDPISEHNRLYWYRQTLGQGPEFLTYFQNEAQLEKSRLLSDRFSAERPKGSFSTLEIQRTEQGDSAMYLCASRHPWAGETQYFGPGTRLLVL.

The chain is built from TRBV11-2 and TRBJ2-6; TCRdb returns TRBD1, unconfirmable since there is no DNA. The length of the CDR3 is 18 residues. Germline assignment: CDR1 SGHAT and CDR2 FQNNGV. CDR3 amino acids: CASSLVQGVSSGANVLTF. Filled out from reference TRBV11-2 and TRBJ2-6, the complete variable domain reads EAGVAQSPRYKIIEKRQSVAFWCNPISGHATLYWYQQILGQGPKLLIQFQNNGVVDDSQLPKDRFSAERLKGVDSTLKIQPAKLEDSAVYLCASSLVQGVSSGANVLTFGAGSRLTVL.

The chain is built from TRBV5-5 and TRBJ2-2. CDR1 and CDR2 from the germline V gene are SGHKS and YYEKEE (reference sequence). The length of the CDR3 is 16 residues. This CDR3 is CASSLTAFENTGELFF.

This chain joins TRBV27 and TRBJ2-3; TCRdb gives TRBD2 as the D gene, but with no DNA this cannot be confirmed. The germline V gene has CDR1 MNHEY and CDR2 SMNVEV (reference sequence). CDR3 size: 15 residues. The CDR3 reads CASSTRLAGTDTQYF.

CDR3 in amino acids: CASSPAFDYGYTF. The rearrangement joins TRBV18 to TRBJ1-2. Germline V gene sequence: CDR1 KGHSH, CDR2 LQKENI. This CDR3 contains 13 residues.

The rearrangement uses TRBV16 and TRBJ2-7. The length of the CDR3 is 14 residues. Germline values: CDR1 KGHSY, CDR2 FQNENV. The CDR3 spells CASSQGLPSYEQYF.

The V call is TRBV20-1, the J call TRBJ2-7; the TCRdb call, TRBD2, lacks DNA for checking. The CDR3 covers 15 residues. Germline CDR1 reads DFQATT; CDR2 reads SNEGSKA (reference sequence). This CDR3 is CSARGGGGRWYEQYF.

The gene calls are TRBV20-1 and TRBJ2-1. The germline gives CDR1 DFQATT, CDR2 SNEGSKA (reference sequence). This CDR3 has 12 amino acids. The CDR3 is CSARDPAHEQFF.

The chain recombines TRBV28 with TRBJ2-2; TCRdb designates TRBD1, a call that cannot be tested without DNA. This CDR3 comprises 14 residues. Germline V gene sequence: CDR1 MDHEN, CDR2 SYDVKM. This CDR3 is CRGEQGKNTGELFF.

The chain couples TRBV6-4 to TRBJ2-1; no DNA is available, so the TRBD2 call from TCRdb remains unchecked. Germline CDR1 is MRHNA and CDR2 is SNTAGT. The CDR3 has 16 amino acids. The CDR3 protein is CAIGAPPSLTYNEQFF.

The chain combines TRBV5-1 with TRBJ1-4. The CDR3 spans 15 residues. From germline, CDR1 is SGHRS and CDR2 YFSETQ. The CDR3 here is CASSLAGSTNEKLFF.

The V and J genes are TRBV29-1 and TRBJ1-1. The CDR3 totals 13 residues. The germline V gene encodes CDR1 SQVTM and CDR2 ANQGSEA. The CDR3 protein is CSVKMALNTEAFF.

V gene TRBV11-2 combines with J gene TRBJ1-3; TCRdb proposes TRBD1, but this gene call is untestable without DNA. CDR3 size: 15 residues. From germline, CDR1 is SGHAT and CDR2 FQNNGV. This CDR3 is CASSLVDRGVGTIYF.

The chain couples TRBV6-2 or TRBV6-3 to TRBJ2-1; absent DNA, TCRdb's TRBD2 call cannot be checked. This CDR3 spans 14 amino acids. The germline gives CDR1 MNHEY, CDR2 SVGEGT. The CDR3 loop reads CASSLDSGKNEQFF.

The chain joins TRBV5-1 to TRBJ2-2; TCRdb's D call, TRBD1, is unchecked because there is no DNA. CDR3 length: 15 amino acids. Germline CDR1 SGHRS, CDR2 YFSETQ. The CDR3 loop reads CASSSQGTGTGELFF.

This chain connects TRBV4-1 to TRBJ1-6; TCRdb names TRBD1, which stays unverified in the absence of DNA. Germline V gene sequence: CDR1 MGHRA, CDR2 YSYEKL. The CDR3 extends over 20 amino acids. CDR3 sequence: CASSQGDRGFSSSYNSPLHF.

V gene TRBV4-3 combines with J gene TRBJ2-2; TCRdb's assignment of TRBD1 cannot be checked, as there is no DNA. The CDR3 totals 14 residues. Germline V gives CDR1 LGHNA, CDR2 YSLEER. The CDR3 loop is CASSRNRGTGELFF.

The gene calls are TRBV6-2 or TRBV6-3 and TRBJ2-7; as DNA is missing, the TRBD1 call by TCRdb cannot be tested. This CDR3 is 15 amino acids long. The germline CDR1 and CDR2 sequences are MNHEY and SVGEGT. The CDR3 protein is CASSYPDRGLDEQYF.

The rearrangement links TRBV6-5 to TRBJ1-2. The CDR3 is 13 residues long. CDR1 is MNHEY and CDR2 is SVGAGI in the germline V gene. CDR3 amino acids: CASSAGSGYGYTF.